What follows are 7 T cell receptor beta chains derived from one specimen sequenced in a study of blood T cell repertoires in COVID-19. Generated by immunoSEQ multiplex PCR, the TCRdb table keeps only in-frame clones and is missing some. The sample lists around 150,000 clones, about 86% seen once, with about a tenth in the top ten. The sample comprised peripheral blood. The receptors were sampled from a woman in her 70s with COVID-19, enrolled during active disease.

The chain uses TRBV7-9 and TRBJ2-5; 9 nucleotides match TRBD1. The CDR3 spans 19 residues. Germline assignment: CDR1 SEHNR and CDR2 FQNEAQ (reference sequence). Losses at the gene ends were 5 bases for V and 5 bases for J; bases not matched to a gene: 21. CDR3 bases: TGTGCCAGCAGCCTAAAAAACAACGGGACAGGGAGGGTCGGGGAGACCCAGTACTTC. This encodes CASSLKNNGTGRVGETQYF.

The chain uses TRBV2 and TRBJ2-2; D ambiguous. Germline CDR1 SNHLY, CDR2 FYNNEI. The CDR3 spans 13 residues. Trimming shortened V by 10 bases and J by 3 bases, and 12 bases separated the two germline ends. The CDR3, as DNA: TGTGCCACCGAGGCGGTACACACCGGGGAGCTGTTTTTT. Its translation is CATEAVHTGELFF.

The V call is TRBV6-5, the J call TRBJ2-7; D is unresolved. Germline CDR1 and CDR2: MNHEY and SVGAGI. Trimming took 0 bases from V and 2 from J, leaving 8 bases between them. CDR3 length: 14 amino acids. In DNA, the CDR3 is TGTGCCAGCAGTTACTCTGCGGTTACCTACGAGCAGTACTTC. Protein sequence: CASSYSAVTYEQYF.

V and J are TRBV28 and TRBJ1-2, with D possibly being TRBD1 (6 bases). Between the trimmed V and J ends, which lost 2 bases and 4 bases, there was a span of 8 bases. CDR3 length: 13 residues. Germline CDR1 and CDR2: MDHEN and SYDVKM. The CDR3 here is CASSLGQLYGYTF. CDR3 nucleotide sequence: TGTGCCAGCAGTTTAGGACAGCTCTATGGCTACACCTTC.

The CDR3 DNA reads as TGTGCCAGTAGCACCACAGGACTAGCGGGGGGGTACAATGAGCAGTTCTTC. It codes for CASSTTGLAGGYNEQFF. V is TRBV19 and J is TRBJ2-1, with 15 nucleotides matching TRBD2. The CDR3 loop spans 17 amino acids. Germline-derived CDR1 and CDR2 are LNHDA and SQIVND (reference sequence). V lost 6 bases and J lost 4; bases outside the gene matches: 7.

J is TRBJ2-7 and V is TRBV11-2; the match to TRBD1 covers 10 bases. The trim removed 1 base at V and 3 bases at J, leaving 3 bases unmatched. CDR1 is SGHAT, CDR2 FQNNGV, per germline. The CDR3 contains 15 residues. The chain's CDR3 is CASSLAGQGFYEQYF. CDR3 bases: TGTGCCAGCAGCTTAGCGGGACAGGGGTTCTACGAGCAGTACTTC.

This chain links TRBV18 with TRBJ1-2, with a tentative D call TRBD1 (5 bases). The V gene's germline CDR1 is KGHSH and CDR2 LQKENI. Trimming removed 0 bases at V and 4 bases at J, with 18 bases between. CDR3 length: 17 residues. The CDR3 DNA sequence: TGTGCCAGCTCACCACCGCAGGGTTTGCCCCCTCTCTATGGCTACACCTTC. It translates to CASSPPQGLPPLYGYTF.